The 23 T cell receptor beta chains given below trace back to one sample, sequenced in a study of shared clonotypes between healthy human individuals. Method: immunoSEQ multiplex PCR; TCRdb's copy keeps in-frame clones and lacks some. This sample carries approximately 2,000,000 clones, roughly 90% of them seen once, and the ten largest clones take around 0.35%. The sequenced sample consisted of naive CD4+ T cells from PBMCs. The subset was: CD45RA+ positively selected. All receptors come from a man in his late teens or twenties in good health. Some clones in this sample may be carry-over from other donors' samples.

This sequence joins TRBV29-1 and TRBJ2-7; 15 positions match TRBD2. J was trimmed by 6 bases and V by 3 bases; bases with no gene match: 9. CDR3 size: 16 residues. The germline gives CDR1 SQVTM, CDR2 ANQGSEA. CDR3 protein: CSVEGTSGRPVGEQYF. CDR3 coding DNA: TGCAGCGTTGAGGGGACTAGCGGGAGGCCCGTCGGCGAGCAGTACTTC.

The chain uses TRBV7-3 and TRBJ2-1, with D unclear. The CDR3 has 15 residues. Germline values: CDR1 SGHTA, CDR2 FQGTGA. Trimming removed 5 bases at V and 0 bases at J, with 11 bases between. This CDR3 reads CASSTSYDSYNEQFF. The CDR3 nucleotides read TGTGCCAGCAGCACCAGCTACGACTCCTACAATGAGCAGTTCTTC.

The DNA of the CDR3 is TGTGCCAGCAGCCAGGCGGGACAGGGGTACGGCTACACCTTC. Its protein is CASSQAGQGYGYTF. The chain couples TRBV5-4 to TRBJ1-2; 10 nucleotides match TRBD1. V shed 4 bases, J shed 8 bases, and the junction held 8 bases outside the gene matches. Germline V gene lookup returns CDR1 SGHNT and CDR2 YYREEE (reference sequence). The CDR3 sequence is 14 residues long. Full variable domain (outside the CDR3, taken from reference TRBV5-4 and TRBJ1-2): ETGVTQSPTHLIKTRGQQVTLRCSSQSGHNTVSWYQQALGQGPQFIFQYYREEENGRGNFPPRFSGLQFPNYSSELNVNALELDDSALYLCASSQAGQGYGYTFGSGTRLTVV.

The J gene is TRBJ2-7, the V gene TRBV4-3; 7 bases align to TRBD2. There are 19 residues in the CDR3. V lost 0 bases to trimming and J lost 0 bases; unmatched junction nucleotides: 14. Per germline, CDR1 LGHNA and CDR2 YSLEER. The CDR3 region has the DNA TGCGCCAGCAGCCAAGAAAGGGTATGGGACTACAGCACCTCCTACGAGCAGTACTTC. The encoded protein is CASSQERVWDYSTSYEQYF.

In its sample, this clone was seen a few times. The chain employs TRBV7-2 and TRBJ1-5, with D unclear. The CDR3 is 15 amino acids. V lost 1 base and J 7 bases, leaving 14 bases between the germline ends. The germline V gene has CDR1 SGHTA and CDR2 FQGNSA. The CDR3 DNA follows: TGTGCCAGCAGCTTAGGGACCCACAACGTCCAGCCCCAGCATTTT. This gives the protein CASSLGTHNVQPQHF. Filled out from reference TRBV7-2 and TRBJ1-5, the complete variable domain reads GAGVSQSPSNKVTEKGKDVELRCDPISGHTALYWYRQSLGQGLEFLIYFQGNSAPDKSGLPSDRFSAERTGGSVSTLTIQRTQQEDSAVYLCASSLGTHNVQPQHFGDGTRLSIL.

Points on this clone: This same CDR3 is encoded by further DNA sequences in the sample. The chain employs TRBV4-3 and TRBJ1-1; D remains ambiguous. Germline lookup yields CDR1 LGHNA and CDR2 YSLEER. The CDR3 sequence is 15 residues long. V dropped 1 base and J dropped 0 bases, with 9 bases sitting between them. The chain's CDR3 is CASSQGPGMNTEAFF. CDR3 nucleotide sequence: TGCGCCAGCAGCCAAGGTCCAGGAATGAACACTGAAGCTTTCTTT.

The chain recombines TRBV13 with TRBJ2-3; 7 bases line up with TRBD2. The CDR3 has 16 residues. The J segment lost 2 bases and the V segment lost 5 bases, leaving 10 bases of the junction unmatched. CDR1 PRHDT and CDR2 FYEKMQ come from the germline V gene (reference sequence). DNA for the CDR3: TGTGCCAGCAGCCCGAGGCCCCTAGCGGTCACAGATACGCAGTATTTT. Residues: CASSPRPLAVTDTQYF. The full variable domain, rest sourced from reference TRBV13 and TRBJ2-3, is AAGVIQSPRHLIKEKRETATLKCYPIPRHDTVYWYQQGPGQDPQFLISFYEKMQSDKGSIPDRFSAQQFSDYHSELNMSSLELGDSALYFCASSPRPLAVTDTQYFGPGTRLTVL.

The rearrangement joins TRBV7-3 to TRBJ2-7; D possibly matches TRBD1 or TRBD2 (5 bases each). Trimming cost V 3 bases and J 4 bases, with 13 bases left between them. The CDR3 covers 14 residues. The germline V gene has CDR1 SGHTA and CDR2 FQGTGA. CDR3 sequence (DNA): TGTGCCAGCAGCTTGGGACCGGTGGGGTACGAGCAGTACTTC. This codes for CASSLGPVGYEQYF.

About this clone: The sample carries other DNA sequences with the same CDR3. The V call is TRBV7-9, the J call TRBJ2-3; 9 bases are shared with TRBD2. CDR1 and CDR2 from the germline V gene are SEHNR and FQNEAQ (reference sequence). J gave up 2 bases and V 1 base, and 1 base lay outside the gene matches. CDR3 length: 15 amino acids. The CDR3 sequence: CASSLGLAATDTQYF. The DNA of the CDR3 is TGTGCCAGCAGCTTAGGACTAGCGGCCACAGATACGCAGTATTTT.

The rearrangement links TRBV5-1 to TRBJ2-7; D is ambiguous. Germline-derived CDR1 and CDR2 are SGHRS and YFSETQ. The CDR3 loop spans 14 amino acids. Trimming left V 0 bases short and J 3 bases short, with 10 bases between. The CDR3 bases are TGCGCCAGCAGCTTGGTACTCGGAGACTACGAGCAGTACTTC. Translated, it gives CASSLVLGDYEQYF.

The rearrangement joins TRBV2 to TRBJ1-5; D gene uncertain. The germline gives CDR1 SNHLY, CDR2 FYNNEI. V gave up 3 bases and J gave up 7 bases, with 10 bases separating them. The CDR3 covers 13 residues. CDR3 sequence: CASSERVNQPQHF. CDR3 DNA sequence: TGTGCCAGCAGTGAGCGAGTGAACCAGCCCCAGCATTTT.

The chain couples TRBV28 to TRBJ2-1; 13 bases are a match to TRBD2. Germline lookup yields CDR1 MDHEN and CDR2 SYDVKM. Trimming cost V 2 bases and J 6 bases; bases outside gene matches: 16. The CDR3 runs 20 residues. The DNA for the CDR3 is TGTGCCAGCAGTTTAGGACCCCGCAGGACTAGCGGGAGCCACCTCAATGAGCAGTTCTTC. Encoded protein: CASSLGPRRTSGSHLNEQFF.

About this clone itself: Other DNA sequences of this sample code for an identical CDR3. This rearrangement joins TRBV5-1 to TRBJ1-3; D is unresolved. Germline CDR1 reads SGHRS; CDR2 reads YFSETQ. V shed 0 bases and J shed 0 bases, with 7 bases lying between them. This CDR3 is 15 amino acids long. The CDR3 region is CASSLGGGSGNTIYF. The CDR3 DNA reads as TGCGCCAGCAGCTTGGGCGGAGGCTCTGGAAACACCATATATTTT.

The chain links TRBV9 to TRBJ2-6; D is unclear. Germline V gene lookup returns CDR1 SGDLS and CDR2 YYNGEE. V was pared by 0 bases and J by 4 bases, with 8 bases between. This CDR3 region has 15 residues. CDR3 nucleotides: TGTGCCAGCAGCGTAGAGAGACTCGGGGCCAACGTCCTGACTTTC. As protein: CASSVERLGANVLTF. Combining the CDR3 with reference TRBV9 and TRBJ2-6 gives the whole variable domain DSGVTQTPKHLITATGQRVTLRCSPRSGDLSVYWYQQSLDQGLQFLIQYYNGEERAKGNILERFSAQQFPDLHSELNLSSLELGDSALYFCASSVERLGANVLTFGAGSRLTVL.

The chain joins TRBV7-9 to TRBJ2-1; the D gene is possibly TRBD2 (5 bases). Germline CDR1 reads SEHNR; CDR2 reads FQNEAQ (reference sequence). Trimming took off 1 base at V and 8 bases at J, with 15 bases between the two ends. CDR3 length equals 15 residues. The CDR3 loop is CASSLGWERTDEQFF. In DNA form, the CDR3 reads TGTGCCAGCAGCTTAGGGTGGGAGAGGACCGATGAGCAGTTCTTC. The full variable domain, with the rest looked up from reference TRBV7-9 and TRBJ2-1, is DTGVSQNPRHKITKRGQNVTFRCDPISEHNRLYWYRQTLGQGPEFLTYFQNEAQLEKSRLLSDRFSAERPKGSFSTLEIQRTEQGDSAMYLCASSLGWERTDEQFFGPGTRLTVL.

The chain couples TRBV21-1 to TRBJ1-4. TRBV21-1 constitutes a pseudogene. The CDR3 has 15 amino acids. The CDR3 is CASSKDTGTVEKLFF. Here the CDR3 DNA reads TGTGCCAGCAGCAAAGATACCGGGACGGTAGAAAAACTGTTTTTT.

A word on this clone: The same CDR3 also results from other DNA sequences found in this sample. The chain combines TRBV9 with TRBJ2-3, with a possible D match to TRBD1 (6 bases). The CDR3 is made up of 15 amino acids. V dropped 0 bases and J dropped 4 bases, with 12 bases sitting between them. CDR1 is SGDLS, CDR2 YYNGEE, per germline. The CDR3 coding sequence is TGTGCCAGCAGCGTAGGAGGCAGGGGTGCAGATACGCAGTATTTT. Amino acid sequence: CASSVGGRGADTQYF.

The chain links TRBV5-1 to TRBJ2-7; a possible D gene is TRBD1 (6 bases). Germline values: CDR1 SGHRS, CDR2 YFSETQ. The CDR3 is 15 residues long. Trimming stripped 2 bases from V and 1 base from J, with 13 bases between. CDR3 sequence (DNA): TGCGCCAGCAGCTTCCTGAACAGGGTATCCTACGAGCAGTACTTC. Encoded protein: CASSFLNRVSYEQYF.

The CDR3 DNA sequence: TGTGCCACCAGCCGGGACTCCGGGGACGAGCAGTACTTC. Translating gives CATSRDSGDEQYF. The chain joins TRBV15 to TRBJ2-7; a possible D gene is TRBD2 (6 bases). Trimming pared 5 bases from V and 5 bases from J, leaving 13 bases between. The CDR3 length is 13 residues. In germline, CDR1 is LNHNV, CDR2 YYDKDF (reference sequence).

The V gene is TRBV18, the J gene TRBJ2-1; D gene ambiguous. CDR1 is KGHSH and CDR2 is LQKENI in the germline V gene. The V gene lost 3 bases and the J gene lost 2 bases, with 8 bases spanning the gap. The CDR3 runs 14 residues. The CDR3 is CASSPTSTYNEQFF. The CDR3, as DNA: TGTGCCAGCTCACCCACGTCTACCTACAATGAGCAGTTCTTC.

This clone was observed once. The sample holds other DNA sequences that translate to the same CDR3. The V and J genes are TRBV5-1 and TRBJ2-3; possibly TRBD2 for D (5 bases). From germline, CDR1 is SGHRS and CDR2 YFSETQ. The length of the CDR3 is 13 residues. V lost 7 bases and J lost 0, with 9 bases in between. CDR3 nucleotides: TGCGCCAGCGGCTCGGGAAGCACAGATACGCAGTATTTT. As protein: CASGSGSTDTQYF.

Only one count was recorded for this clone. The chain links TRBV5-8 to TRBJ2-7, with D perhaps TRBD1 (6 bases). This CDR3 region has 13 residues. CDR1 and CDR2 from the germline V gene are SGHTS and YDEGEE. V gave up 7 bases and J gave up 2 bases, with 13 bases separating them. CDR3 coding DNA: TGTGCCAGCCGTAGGACAGCTACCTACGAGCAGTACTTC. Its translation is CASRRTATYEQYF.

The chain recombines TRBV28 with TRBJ2-1; 8 bases match TRBD2. CDR3 length equals 15 residues. The germline V gene has CDR1 MDHEN and CDR2 SYDVKM. Losses at the gene ends were 5 bases for V and 2 bases for J; bases not matched to a gene: 5. CDR3 region: CASSEPGGPYNEQFF. For the CDR3, the DNA is TGTGCCAGCAGTGAACCGGGGGGGCCCTACAATGAGCAGTTCTTC.